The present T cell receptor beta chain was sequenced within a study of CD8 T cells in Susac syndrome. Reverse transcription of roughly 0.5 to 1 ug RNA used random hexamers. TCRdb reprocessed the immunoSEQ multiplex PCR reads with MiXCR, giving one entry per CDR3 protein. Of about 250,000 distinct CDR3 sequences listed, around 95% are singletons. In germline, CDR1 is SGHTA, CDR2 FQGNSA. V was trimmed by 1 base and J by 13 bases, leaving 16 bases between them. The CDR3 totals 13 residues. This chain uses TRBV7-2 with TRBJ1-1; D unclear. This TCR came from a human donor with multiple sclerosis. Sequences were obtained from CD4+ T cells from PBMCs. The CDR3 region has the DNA TGTGCCAGCAGCTTAGAGCCGGCCCAGAGGGTTTTCTTT. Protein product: CASSLEPAQRVFF.